The T cell receptor (beta chain) under discussion was sequenced for a study of T cells in Graves' hyperthyroidism and ophthalmopathy. The CDR3 extends over 16 amino acids. V lost 11 bases, J lost 0 bases, and 19 bases lay in between. CDR1 and CDR2 from the germline V gene are SNHLY and FYNNEI. This clonotype was detected ten times or more. TCR beta CDR3 region amplification was performed from RNA transcripts. First-round RT-PCR targeting the TCR CDR3 was performed with the HTBI primer set. TCRdb reanalysed the multiplex PCR reads using MiXCR and keeps one entry per CDR3 protein. This table has roughly 200,000 distinct CDR3 sequences, around 17% appearing once.

Sequences were obtained from blood. The sequence derives from a man in his forties or fifties with Graves' hyperthyroidism. The chain has TRBV2 and TRBJ1-4, with D hard to call. The CDR3 DNA reads as TGTGCCGACCGAGTCAGTGGTGAATCAACTAATGAAAAACTGTTTTTT. This sequence encodes CADRVSGESTNEKLFF.